These T cell receptor beta chains were read from a single sample in a study of T cells in Graves' hyperthyroidism and ophthalmopathy. TCRdb fed the multiplex PCR reads into MiXCR, producing one record per CDR3 protein. The sample shows about 400,000 distinct CDR3 sequences, roughly 13% of them seen only once. Source material: blood. Every receptor here comes from a woman aged 18-29 years with Graves' hyperthyroidism. Each CDR3 is given with its conserved first and last residue. Fields, in order: J gene, V gene, CDR3 protein.

>TRBJ1-5|TRBV6-2/TRBV6-3
CASSNLQGFSQPQHF
>TRBJ2-5|TRBV12-3/TRBV12-4
CASSRGQALYQETQYF
>TRBJ2-7|TRBV30
CAWGGQGEYEQYF
>TRBJ2-3|TRBV7-9
CASSLEAGVTDTQYF
>TRBJ1-1|TRBV5-6
CASSLGPPGGTEAFF
>TRBJ1-5|TRBV11-2
CASSLATGVGNQPQHF
>TRBJ1-1|TRBV27
CASAQGGTEAFF
>TRBJ2-3|TRBV6-1
CASSTPRRSTDTQYF
>TRBJ1-5|TRBV15
CATSRMLLTGSEQPQHF
>TRBJ2-5|TRBV20-1
CSARSHTSGPAETQYF
>TRBJ2-2|TRBV20-1
CSASPREKGTGELFF
>TRBJ1-5|TRBV19
CATDWQGAVDQPQHF
>TRBJ2-7|TRBV7-8
CASSLGGPTSYEQYF
>TRBJ2-1|TRBV27
CASGEGGKVYNEQFF
>TRBJ2-7|TRBV5-1
CASSVSGIFYEQYF
>TRBJ1-3|TRBV6-1
CASSEATWGSTIYF
>TRBJ2-3|TRBV10-3
CAIRFRDYTDTQYF
>TRBJ1-2|TRBV7-6
CASSSGGTANYGYTF
>TRBJ1-1|TRBV4-1
CASSKREEREPNTEAFF
>TRBJ1-1|TRBV7-3
CASSLNGHNTEAFF
>TRBJ1-1|TRBV28
CASSLIRRSTEAFF
>TRBJ1-3|TRBV9
CASSLSAGGFSGNTIYF
>TRBJ2-1|TRBV27
CASSSGVDEQFF
>TRBJ2-7|TRBV7-9
CASNWGGTSDYEQYF
>TRBJ1-1|TRBV19
CASSSPTGTGLMNTEAFF
>TRBJ2-7|TRBV20-1
CSASLAGGPGEQYF
>TRBJ2-3|TRBV10-3
CAISGSTSRGTDTQYF
>TRBJ2-2|TRBV2
CASSEAGQGGGELFF
>TRBJ2-6|TRBV19
CASSETGAGANVLTF
>TRBJ1-4|TRBV20-1
CSAFRDGNEKLFF
>TRBJ2-3|TRBV6-1
CASSAIWGDTQYF
>TRBJ2-5|TRBV28
CASSGQAETQYF
>TRBJ2-7|TRBV18
CASSPPTGGLYEQYF
>TRBJ2-3|TRBV27
CASSLTFLTDTQYF
>TRBJ1-1|TRBV27
CASRPRPVSNTEAFF